This section outlines one TCR beta chain sequence together with its context. Two nested PCRs, roughly 16 and 10 cycles, amplified TCRalpha and TCRbeta cDNA. TCRdb processed the 5' RACE reads again and assigns one entry to each CDR3 protein, with no DNA. This table holds 350,000 to 400,000 distinct CDR3 sequences. This record belongs to a study of monozygotic twins with inflammatory bowel disease. CDR1 and CDR2 from the germline V gene are SGHRS and YFSETQ. CDR3 length: 14 amino acids. The receptor was derived from a human donor with ulcerative colitis or Crohn's disease, or a healthy co-twin of an affected twin (not recorded which). The chain recombines TRBV5-1 with TRBJ2-7. Sequences were obtained from blood. CDR3 sequence: CASSLVPQSYEQYF.